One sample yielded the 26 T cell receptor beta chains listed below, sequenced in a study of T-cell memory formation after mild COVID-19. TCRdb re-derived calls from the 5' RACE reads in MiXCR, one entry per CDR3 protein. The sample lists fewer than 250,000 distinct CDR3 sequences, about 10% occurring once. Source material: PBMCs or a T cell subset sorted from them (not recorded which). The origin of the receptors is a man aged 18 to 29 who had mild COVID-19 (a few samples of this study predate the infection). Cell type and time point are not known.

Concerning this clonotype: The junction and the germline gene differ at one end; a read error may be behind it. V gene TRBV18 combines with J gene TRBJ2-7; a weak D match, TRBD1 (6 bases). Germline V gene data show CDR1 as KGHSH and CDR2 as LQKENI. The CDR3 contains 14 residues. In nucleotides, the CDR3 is TGTGCCATCTCACACGGCCGGGACACCTACGAGCAGTACTTC. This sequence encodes CAISHGRDTYEQYF. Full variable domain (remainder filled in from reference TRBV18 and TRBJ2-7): NAGVMQNPRHLVRRRGQEARLRCSPMKGHSHVYWYRQLPEEGLKFMVYLQKENIIDESGMPKERFSAEFPKEGPSILRIQQVVRGDSAAYFCAISHGRDTYEQYFGPGTRLTVT.

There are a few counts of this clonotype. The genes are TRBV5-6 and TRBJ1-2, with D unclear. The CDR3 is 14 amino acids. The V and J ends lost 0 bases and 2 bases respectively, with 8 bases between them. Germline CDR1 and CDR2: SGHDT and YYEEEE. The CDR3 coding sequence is TGTGCCAGCAGCTTGGAAGTGGTAAACTATGGCTACACCTTC. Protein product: CASSLEVVNYGYTF. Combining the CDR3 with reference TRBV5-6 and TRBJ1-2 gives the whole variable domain DAGVTQSPTHLIKTRGQQVTLRCSPKSGHDTVSWYQQALGQGPQFIFQYYEEEERQRGNFPDRFSGHQFPNYSSELNVNALLLGDSALYLCASSLEVVNYGYTFGSGTRLTVV.

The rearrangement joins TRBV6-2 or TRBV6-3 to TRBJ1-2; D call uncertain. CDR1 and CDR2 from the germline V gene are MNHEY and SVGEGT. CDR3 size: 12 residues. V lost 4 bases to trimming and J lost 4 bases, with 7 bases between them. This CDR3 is CASSFLGYGYTF. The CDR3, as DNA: TGTGCCAGCAGTTTTTTAGGCTATGGCTACACCTTC.

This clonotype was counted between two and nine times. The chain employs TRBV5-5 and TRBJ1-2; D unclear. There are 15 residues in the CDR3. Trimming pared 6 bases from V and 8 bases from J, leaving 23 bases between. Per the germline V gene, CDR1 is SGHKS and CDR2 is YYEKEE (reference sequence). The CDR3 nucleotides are TGTGCCAGCATCCCACCGGGCAACCTACCTGGAGGCTACACCTTC. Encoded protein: CASIPPGNLPGGYTF.

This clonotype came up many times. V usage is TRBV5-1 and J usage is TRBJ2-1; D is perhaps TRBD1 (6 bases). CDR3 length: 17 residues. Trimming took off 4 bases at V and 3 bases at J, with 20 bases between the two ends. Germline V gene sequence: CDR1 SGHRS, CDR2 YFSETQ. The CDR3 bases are TGCGCCAGCAGCCCAGAGACAGGTATCGGGGACTACAATGAGCAGTTCTTC. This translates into CASSPETGIGDYNEQFF.

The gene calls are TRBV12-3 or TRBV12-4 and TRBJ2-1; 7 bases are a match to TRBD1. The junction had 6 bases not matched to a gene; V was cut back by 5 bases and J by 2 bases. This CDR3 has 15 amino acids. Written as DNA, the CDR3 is TGTGCCAGCAGTCGGGACAGCTGGACCTACAATGAGCAGTTCTTC. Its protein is CASSRDSWTYNEQFF.

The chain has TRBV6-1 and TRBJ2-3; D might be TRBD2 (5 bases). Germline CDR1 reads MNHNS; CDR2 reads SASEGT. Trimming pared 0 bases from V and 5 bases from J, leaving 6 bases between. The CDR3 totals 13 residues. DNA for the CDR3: TGTGCCAGCAGTGAAGCGGGGAGAGATACGCAGTATTTT. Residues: CASSEAGRDTQYF.

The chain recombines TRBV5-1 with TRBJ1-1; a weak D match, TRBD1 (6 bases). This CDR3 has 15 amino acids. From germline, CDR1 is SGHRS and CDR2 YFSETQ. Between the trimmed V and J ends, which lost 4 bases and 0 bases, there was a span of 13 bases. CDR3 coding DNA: TGCGCCAGCAGCCAAGGACAGTTAATGAACACTGAAGCTTTCTTT. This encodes CASSQGQLMNTEAFF.

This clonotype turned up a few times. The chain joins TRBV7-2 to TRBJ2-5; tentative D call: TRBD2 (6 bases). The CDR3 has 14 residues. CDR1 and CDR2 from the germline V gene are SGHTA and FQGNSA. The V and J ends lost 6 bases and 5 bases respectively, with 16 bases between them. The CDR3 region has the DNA TGTGCCAGCAGGACGTTTAGCGGTGGGGAGACCCAGTACTTC. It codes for CASRTFSGGETQYF.

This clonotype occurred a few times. CDR3: CASSLAGAATNEKLFF. The CDR3 nucleotides are TGTGCCAGCAGCTTGGCCGGGGCTGCAACTAATGAAAAACTGTTTTTT. This chain connects TRBV5-6 to TRBJ1-4, with D maybe TRBD1 (5 bases). CDR3 length: 16 residues. Trimming stripped 0 bases from V and 0 bases from J, with 9 bases between. Germline CDR1 SGHDT, CDR2 YYEEEE. Combining the CDR3 with reference TRBV5-6 and TRBJ1-4 gives the whole variable domain DAGVTQSPTHLIKTRGQQVTLRCSPKSGHDTVSWYQQALGQGPQFIFQYYEEEERQRGNFPDRFSGHQFPNYSSELNVNALLLGDSALYLCASSLAGAATNEKLFFGSGTQLSVL.

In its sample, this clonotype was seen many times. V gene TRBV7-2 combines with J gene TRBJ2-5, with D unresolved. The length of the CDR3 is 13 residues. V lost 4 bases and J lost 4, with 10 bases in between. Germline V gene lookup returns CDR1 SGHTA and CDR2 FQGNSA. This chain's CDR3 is CASSSLIRETQYF. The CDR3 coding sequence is TGTGCCAGCAGCTCCCTCATCAGAGAGACCCAGTACTTC.

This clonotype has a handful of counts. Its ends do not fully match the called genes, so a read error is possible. This chain's CDR3 is CAGRQQGGTEAFF. The CDR3 DNA is TGTGCCGGCAGACAACAGGGGGGCACTGAAGCTTTCTTT. The V call is TRBV7-9, the J call TRBJ1-1; 8 bases fit TRBD1. Germline V lookup: CDR1 SEHNR, CDR2 FQNEAQ (reference sequence). This CDR3 is built from 13 residues. The whole variable domain, remainder taken from reference TRBV7-9 and TRBJ1-1, is DTGVSQNPRHKITKRGQNVTFRCDPISEHNRLYWYRQTLGQGPEFLTYFQNEAQLEKSRLLSDRFSAERPKGSFSTLEIQRTEQGDSAMYLCAGRQQGGTEAFFGQGTRLTVV.

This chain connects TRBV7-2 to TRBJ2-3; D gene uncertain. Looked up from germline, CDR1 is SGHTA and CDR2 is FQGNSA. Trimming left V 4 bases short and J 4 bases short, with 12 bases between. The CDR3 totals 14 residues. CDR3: CASSSPKTSDTQYF. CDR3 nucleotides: TGTGCCAGCAGCTCGCCGAAGACTTCAGATACGCAGTATTTT. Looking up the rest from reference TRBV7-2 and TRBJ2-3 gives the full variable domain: GAGVSQSPSNKVTEKGKDVELRCDPISGHTALYWYRQSLGQGLEFLIYFQGNSAPDKSGLPSDRFSAERTGGSVSTLTIQRTQQEDSAVYLCASSSPKTSDTQYFGPGTRLTVL.

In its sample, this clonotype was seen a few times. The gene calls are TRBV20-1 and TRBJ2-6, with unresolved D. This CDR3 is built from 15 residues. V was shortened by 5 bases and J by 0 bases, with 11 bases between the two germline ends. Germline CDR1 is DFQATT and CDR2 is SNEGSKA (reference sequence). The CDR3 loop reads CSAPGLFSGANVLTF. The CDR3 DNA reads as TGCAGTGCTCCGGGCCTCTTCTCTGGGGCCAACGTCCTGACTTTC.

The DNA for the CDR3 is TGTGCCATCAGTGTAGGGACAGGGTCAGATACGCAGTATTTT. Its protein product is CAISVGTGSDTQYF. This chain uses TRBV10-3 with TRBJ2-3; TRBD1 aligns across 9 bases. The trim removed 4 bases at V and 4 bases at J, leaving 3 bases unmatched. CDR1 and CDR2 from the germline V gene are ENHRY and SYGVKD. This CDR3 comprises 14 residues.

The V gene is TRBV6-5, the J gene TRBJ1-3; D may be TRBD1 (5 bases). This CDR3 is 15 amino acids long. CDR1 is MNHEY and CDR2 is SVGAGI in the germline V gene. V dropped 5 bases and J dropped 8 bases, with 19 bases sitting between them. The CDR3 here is CASSPRGRPGHTIYF. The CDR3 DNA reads TGTGCCAGCAGTCCCCGGGGCAGGCCTGGGCACACCATATATTTT.

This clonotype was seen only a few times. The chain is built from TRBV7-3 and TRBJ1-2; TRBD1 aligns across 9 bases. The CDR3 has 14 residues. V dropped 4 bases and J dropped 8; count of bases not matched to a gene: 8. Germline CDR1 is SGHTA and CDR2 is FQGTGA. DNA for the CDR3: TGTGCCAGCAGCTATGGGACAGGGCGCGGGGGCTACACCTTC. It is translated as CASSYGTGRGGYTF.

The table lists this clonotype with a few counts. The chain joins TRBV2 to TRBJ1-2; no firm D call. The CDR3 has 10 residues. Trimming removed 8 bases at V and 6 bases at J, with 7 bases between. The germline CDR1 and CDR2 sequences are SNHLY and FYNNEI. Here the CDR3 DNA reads TGTGCCAGCGGAGGGAATGGCTACACCTTC. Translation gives CASGGNGYTF.

The CDR3 bases are TGTGCCAGCAGCCAATTTACAGTCTCTGGAAACACCATATATTTT. Translation gives CASSQFTVSGNTIYF. The V gene is TRBV14, the J gene TRBJ1-3; D remains ambiguous. V lost 2 bases to trimming and J lost 0 bases, with 8 bases between them. The CDR3 contains 15 residues. The germline CDR1 and CDR2 sequences are SGHDN and FVKESK.

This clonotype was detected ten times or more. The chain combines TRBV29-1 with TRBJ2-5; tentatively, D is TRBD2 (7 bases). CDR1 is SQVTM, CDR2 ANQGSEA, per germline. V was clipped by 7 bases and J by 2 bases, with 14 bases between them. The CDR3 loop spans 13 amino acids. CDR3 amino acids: CSARGAQQETQYF. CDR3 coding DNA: TGCAGCGCCCGGGGGGCTCAACAAGAGACCCAGTACTTC.

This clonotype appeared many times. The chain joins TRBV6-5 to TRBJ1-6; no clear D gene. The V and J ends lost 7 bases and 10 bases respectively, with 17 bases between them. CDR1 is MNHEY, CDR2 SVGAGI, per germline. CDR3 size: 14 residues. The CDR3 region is CASTPGGQESPLHF. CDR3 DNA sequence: TGTGCCAGCACCCCGGGCGGTCAAGAGTCACCCCTCCACTTT.

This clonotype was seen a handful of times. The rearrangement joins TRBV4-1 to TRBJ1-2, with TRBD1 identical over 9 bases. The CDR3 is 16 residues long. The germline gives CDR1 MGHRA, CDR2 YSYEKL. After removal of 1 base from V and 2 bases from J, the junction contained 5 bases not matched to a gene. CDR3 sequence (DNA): TGCGCCAGCAGCCAAGCCTGGACAGGGGAAAACTATGGCTACACCTTC. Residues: CASSQAWTGENYGYTF.

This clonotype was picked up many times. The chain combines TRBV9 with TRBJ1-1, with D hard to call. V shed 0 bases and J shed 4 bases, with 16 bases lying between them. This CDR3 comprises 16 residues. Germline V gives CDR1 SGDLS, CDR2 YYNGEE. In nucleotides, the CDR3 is TGTGCCAGCAGCGTAGTCTATCGCCGGTTTCGCACTGAAGCTTTCTTT. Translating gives CASSVVYRRFRTEAFF. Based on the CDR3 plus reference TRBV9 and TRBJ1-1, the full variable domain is DSGVTQTPKHLITATGQRVTLRCSPRSGDLSVYWYQQSLDQGLQFLIQYYNGEERAKGNILERFSAQQFPDLHSELNLSSLELGDSALYFCASSVVYRRFRTEAFFGQGTRLTVV.

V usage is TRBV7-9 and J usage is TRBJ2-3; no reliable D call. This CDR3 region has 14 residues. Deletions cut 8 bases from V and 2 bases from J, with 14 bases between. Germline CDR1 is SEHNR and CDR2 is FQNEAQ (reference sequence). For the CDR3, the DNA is TGTGCCAGCGGCTCGAATAGGGTCACAGATACGCAGTATTTT. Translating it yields CASGSNRVTDTQYF. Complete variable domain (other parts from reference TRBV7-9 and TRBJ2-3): DTGVSQNPRHKITKRGQNVTFRCDPISEHNRLYWYRQTLGQGPEFLTYFQNEAQLEKSRLLSDRFSAERPKGSFSTLEIQRTEQGDSAMYLCASGSNRVTDTQYFGPGTRLTVL.

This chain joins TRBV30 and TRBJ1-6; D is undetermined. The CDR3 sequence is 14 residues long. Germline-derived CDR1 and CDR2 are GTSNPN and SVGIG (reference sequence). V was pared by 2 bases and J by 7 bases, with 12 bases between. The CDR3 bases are TGTGCCTGGAGTCCCTGGACTGAGAATTCACCCCTCCACTTT. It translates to CAWSPWTENSPLHF.

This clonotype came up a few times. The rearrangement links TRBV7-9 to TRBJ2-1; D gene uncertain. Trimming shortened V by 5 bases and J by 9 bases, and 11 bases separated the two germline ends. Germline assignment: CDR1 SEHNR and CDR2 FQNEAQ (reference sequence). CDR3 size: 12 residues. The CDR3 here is CASSPLATEQFF. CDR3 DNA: TGTGCCAGCAGCCCCCTCGCGACTGAGCAGTTCTTC.